These T cell receptor beta chains were read from a single sample in a study of shared clonotypes between healthy human individuals. Method: immunoSEQ multiplex PCR; TCRdb's copy keeps in-frame clones and lacks some. This repertoire shows about 2.1 million clones, approximately 92% found once; its top ten account for about 1.6%. The sample taken for sequencing was naive CD8+ T cells from PBMCs. These receptors were obtained from a man younger than 30 in good health. Some clones in this sample may be carry-over from other donors' samples. The CDR3 runs from the conserved cysteine through the conserved F or W. A D gene is named only where the DNA matches it firmly. Size tells how often a clone was seen (once, few, many) or the class of an expanded clone, and some rows leave it out.

j_call	clone_size	v_call	d_call	cdr3_aa	cdr3_nt
TRBJ2-3	NA	TRBV5-1	NA	CASSSPFAGPTDTQYF	TGCGCCAGCAGCTCCCCTTTTGCGGGTCCGACAGATACGCAGTATTTT
TRBJ2-2	NA	TRBV5-1	NA	CASSFNGELFF	TGCGCCAGCAGCTTTAACGGGGAGCTGTTTTTT
TRBJ2-4	NA	TRBV10-3	TRBD1	CAISENRGEKNIQYF	TGTGCCATCAGTGAGAACAGGGGTGAGAAAAACATTCAGTACTTC
TRBJ1-1	NA	TRBV6-5	TRBD1	CASTRDRATNTEAFF	TGTGCCAGCACCAGGGACAGGGCAACGAACACTGAAGCTTTCTTT
TRBJ2-7	NA	TRBV14	TRBD1	CASSQGITYEQYF	TGTGCCAGCTCACAGGGGATTACCTACGAGCAGTACTTC
TRBJ2-7	NA	TRBV28	NA	CASSRGPRGNEQYF	TGTGCCAGCAGCCGTGGACCCAGGGGTAACGAGCAGTACTTC
TRBJ2-3	NA	TRBV12-1	NA	CASSFLRGPTGGPGDTQYF	TGTGCCAGCAGCTTTCTAAGGGGTCCTACGGGAGGGCCGGGAGATACGCAGTATTTT
TRBJ1-1	NA	TRBV19	NA	CASSMGGSEAFF	TGTGCCAGTAGTATGGGGGGATCTGAAGCTTTCTTT
TRBJ2-7	NA	TRBV5-1	TRBD1	CASRLDRGTYEQYF	TGCGCCAGCAGACTGGACAGGGGAACGTACGAGCAGTACTTC
TRBJ2-1	NA	TRBV19	TRBD2	CASSESRLAGEPYNEQFF	TGTGCCAGTAGCGAATCACGACTAGCGGGAGAACCCTACAATGAGCAGTTCTTC
TRBJ2-1	NA	TRBV7-8	TRBD2	CASSLYVSGIYNEQFF	TGTGCCAGCAGCTTATATGTGAGCGGGATTTACAATGAGCAGTTCTTC
TRBJ2-1	NA	TRBV2	NA	CASSLRGSSYNEQFF	TGTGCCAGCAGTTTGCGGGGTAGCTCCTACAATGAGCAGTTCTTC
TRBJ2-7	NA	TRBV28	NA	CASSFRSHRVGSYEQYF	TGTGCCAGCAGTTTCCGGTCCCACAGGGTTGGGTCCTACGAGCAGTACTTC
TRBJ2-7	once	TRBV2	TRBD2	CASRGGSGPYEQYF	TGTGCCAGCAGGGGGGGGAGCGGACCCTACGAGCAGTACTTC
TRBJ1-2	NA	TRBV2	TRBD1	CASSDIGDETGDFFYGYTF	TGTGCCAGCAGTGACATAGGGGACGAGACAGGGGACTTTTTCTATGGCTACACCTTC
TRBJ2-1	NA	TRBV15	NA	CATSRGDHDNEQFF	TGTGCCACCAGCAGAGGGGACCACGACAATGAGCAGTTCTTC
TRBJ2-7	few	TRBV2	NA	CASTEEGWPYEQYF	TGTGCCAGCACAGAGGAGGGGTGGCCCTACGAGCAGTACTTC
TRBJ2-7	NA	TRBV6-6	NA	CASSPTGHSYEQYF	TGTGCCAGCTCACCTACGGGACACTCCTACGAGCAGTACTTC
TRBJ1-2	NA	TRBV10-3	NA	CAIRETEAILVYGYTF	TGTGCCATCAGAGAGACAGAAGCCATCCTGGTCTATGGCTACACCTTC
TRBJ2-7	NA	TRBV4-1	TRBD1	CASSQDGQGFSYEQYF	TGCGCCAGCAGCCAAGACGGACAGGGATTCTCCTACGAGCAGTACTTC
TRBJ2-7	NA	TRBV5-5	TRBD2	CASSLAPTSGGSYEQYF	TGTGCCAGCAGCTTGGCCCCGACTAGCGGGGGTTCCTACGAGCAGTACTTC
TRBJ2-3	NA	TRBV27	NA	CASSWAATSTDTQYF	TGTGCCAGCAGTTGGGCAGCGACTAGCACAGATACGCAGTATTTT
TRBJ2-7	NA	TRBV7-2	TRBD1	CASSLAHGTGLYEQYF	TGTGCCAGCAGCTTAGCGCACGGGACAGGGCTCTACGAGCAGTACTTC
TRBJ2-7	NA	TRBV12-5	TRBD1	CASAPDRGNEQYF	TGTGCTAGTGCCCCGGACAGGGGGAACGAGCAGTACTTC
TRBJ1-2	NA	TRBV30	NA	CAWSGNAFYGYTF	TGTGCCTGGAGCGGCAACGCCTTCTATGGCTACACCTTC
TRBJ1-2	NA	TRBV27	NA	CASSPVEGPPNYGYTF	TGTGCCAGCAGTCCGGTAGAGGGGCCGCCGAACTATGGCTACACCTTC
TRBJ2-1	NA	TRBV19	TRBD1	CASTHLWGQGGEQFF	TGTGCCAGTACCCACCTCTGGGGACAGGGGGGTGAGCAGTTCTTC
TRBJ1-1	NA	TRBV9	TRBD1	CASSDYRGPRTEAFF	TGTGCCAGCAGCGATTACAGGGGGCCAAGAACTGAAGCTTTCTTT
TRBJ2-2	NA	TRBV9	NA	CASSVEGGTGELFF	TGTGCCAGCAGCGTCGAGGGGGGAACCGGGGAGCTGTTTTTT
TRBJ1-2	NA	TRBV15	NA	CATLGSYGYTF	TGTGCCACCCTCGGTTCCTATGGCTACACCTTC
TRBJ2-7	once	TRBV27	TRBD2	CASSLLWTSGVSYEQYF	TGTGCCAGCAGTCTACTCTGGACTAGCGGGGTTTCCTACGAGCAGTACTTC